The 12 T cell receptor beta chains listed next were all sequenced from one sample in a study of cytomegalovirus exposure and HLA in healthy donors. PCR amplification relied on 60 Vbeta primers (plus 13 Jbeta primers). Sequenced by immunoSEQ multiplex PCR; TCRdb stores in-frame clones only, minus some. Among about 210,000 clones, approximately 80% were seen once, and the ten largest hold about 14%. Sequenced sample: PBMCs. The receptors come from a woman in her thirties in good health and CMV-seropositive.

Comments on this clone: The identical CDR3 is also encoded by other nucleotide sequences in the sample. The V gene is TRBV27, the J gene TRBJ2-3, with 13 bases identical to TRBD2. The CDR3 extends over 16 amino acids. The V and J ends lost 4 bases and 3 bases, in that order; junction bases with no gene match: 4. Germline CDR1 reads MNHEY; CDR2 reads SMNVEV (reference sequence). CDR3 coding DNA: TGTGCCAGCAGTTCCAGACTAGCGGGAGGTACAGATACGCAGTATTTT. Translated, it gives CASSSRLAGGTDTQYF.

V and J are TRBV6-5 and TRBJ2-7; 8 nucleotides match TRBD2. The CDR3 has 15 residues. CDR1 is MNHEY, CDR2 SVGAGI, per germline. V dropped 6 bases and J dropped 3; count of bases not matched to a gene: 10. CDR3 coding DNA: TGTGCCAGCAGCGCAGCTTCTAGCGGGCACTACGAGCAGTACTTC. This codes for CASSAASSGHYEQYF.

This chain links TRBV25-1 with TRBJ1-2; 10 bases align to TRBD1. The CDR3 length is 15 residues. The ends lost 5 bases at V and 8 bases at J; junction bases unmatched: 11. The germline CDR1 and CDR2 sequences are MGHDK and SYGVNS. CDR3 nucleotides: TGTGCCAGCAGTCCGCGAGGGGGGACAGGGGACGGCTACACCTTC. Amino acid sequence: CASSPRGGTGDGYTF.

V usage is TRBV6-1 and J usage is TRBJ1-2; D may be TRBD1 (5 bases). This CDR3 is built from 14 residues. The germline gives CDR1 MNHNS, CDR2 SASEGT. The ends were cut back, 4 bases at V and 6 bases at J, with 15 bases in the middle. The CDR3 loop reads CASSAMTVRNGYTF. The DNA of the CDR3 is TGTGCCAGCAGTGCTATGACAGTGCGTAATGGCTACACCTTC.

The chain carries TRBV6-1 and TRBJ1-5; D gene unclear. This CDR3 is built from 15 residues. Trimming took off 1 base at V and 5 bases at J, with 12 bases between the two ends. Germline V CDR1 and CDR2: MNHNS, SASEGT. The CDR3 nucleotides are TGTGCCAGCAGTGAAGTTTCATCAGACTATCAGCCCCAGCATTTT. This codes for CASSEVSSDYQPQHF.

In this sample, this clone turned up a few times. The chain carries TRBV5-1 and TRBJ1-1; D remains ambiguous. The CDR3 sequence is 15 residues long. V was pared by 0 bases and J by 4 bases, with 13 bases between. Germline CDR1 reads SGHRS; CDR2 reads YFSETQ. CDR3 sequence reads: CASSLAGTSGTEAFF. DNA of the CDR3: TGCGCCAGCAGCTTGGCCGGAACTAGCGGCACTGAAGCTTTCTTT.

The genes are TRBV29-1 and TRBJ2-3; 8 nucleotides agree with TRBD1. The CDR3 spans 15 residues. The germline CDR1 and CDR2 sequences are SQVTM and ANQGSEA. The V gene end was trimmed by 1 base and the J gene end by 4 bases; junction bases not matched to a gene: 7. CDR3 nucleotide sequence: TGCAGCGTTGAAGGTGGGGGGACAGGACCAGATACGCAGTATTTT. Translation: CSVEGGGTGPDTQYF.

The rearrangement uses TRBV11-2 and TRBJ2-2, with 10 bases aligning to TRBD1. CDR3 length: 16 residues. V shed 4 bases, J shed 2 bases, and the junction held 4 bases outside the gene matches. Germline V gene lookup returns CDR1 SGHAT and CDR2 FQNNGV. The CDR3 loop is CASSYGTGVNTGELFF. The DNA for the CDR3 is TGTGCCAGCAGCTACGGGACAGGGGTAAACACCGGGGAGCTGTTTTTT. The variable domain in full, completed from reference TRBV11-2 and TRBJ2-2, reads EAGVAQSPRYKIIEKRQSVAFWCNPISGHATLYWYQQILGQGPKLLIQFQNNGVVDDSQLPKDRFSAERLKGVDSTLKIQPAKLEDSAVYLCASSYGTGVNTGELFFGEGSRLTVL.

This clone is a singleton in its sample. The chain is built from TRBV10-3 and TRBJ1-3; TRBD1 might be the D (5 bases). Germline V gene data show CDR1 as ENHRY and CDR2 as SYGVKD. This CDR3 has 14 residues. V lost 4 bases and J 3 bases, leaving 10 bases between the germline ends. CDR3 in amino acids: CAISALGRGNTIYF. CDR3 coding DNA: TGTGCCATCAGTGCCCTGGGGCGTGGAAACACCATATATTTT.

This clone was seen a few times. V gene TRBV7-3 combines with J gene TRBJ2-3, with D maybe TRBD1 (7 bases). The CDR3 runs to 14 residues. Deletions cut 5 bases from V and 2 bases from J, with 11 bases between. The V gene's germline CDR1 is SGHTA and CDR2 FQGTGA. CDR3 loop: CASSQGGPTDTQYF. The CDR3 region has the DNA TGTGCCAGCAGCCAGGGGGGACCCACAGATACGCAGTATTTT.

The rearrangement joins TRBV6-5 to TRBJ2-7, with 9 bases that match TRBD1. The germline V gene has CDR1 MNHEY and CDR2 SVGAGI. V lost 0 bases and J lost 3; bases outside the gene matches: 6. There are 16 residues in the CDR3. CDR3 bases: TGTGCCAGCAGTTACTCGATGGGGGACAGGGTCTACGAGCAGTACTTC. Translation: CASSYSMGDRVYEQYF.

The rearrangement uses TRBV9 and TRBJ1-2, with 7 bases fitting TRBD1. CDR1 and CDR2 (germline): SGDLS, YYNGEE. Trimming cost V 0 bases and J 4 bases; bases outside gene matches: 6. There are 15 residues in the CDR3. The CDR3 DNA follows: TGTGCCAGCAGCGTAGAACAGGGGTCAACCTATGGCTACACCTTC. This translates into CASSVEQGSTYGYTF.